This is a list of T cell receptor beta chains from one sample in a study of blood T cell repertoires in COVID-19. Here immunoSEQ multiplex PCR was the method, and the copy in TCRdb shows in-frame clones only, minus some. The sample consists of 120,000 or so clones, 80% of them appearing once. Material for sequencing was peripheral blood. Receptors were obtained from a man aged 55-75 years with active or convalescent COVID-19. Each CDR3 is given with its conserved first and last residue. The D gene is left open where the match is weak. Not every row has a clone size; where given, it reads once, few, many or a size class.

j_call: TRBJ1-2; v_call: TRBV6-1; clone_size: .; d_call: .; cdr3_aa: CASSEAPGAQYGYTF; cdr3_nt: TGTGCCAGCAGTGAAGCGCCAGGGGCACAATATGGCTACACCTTC
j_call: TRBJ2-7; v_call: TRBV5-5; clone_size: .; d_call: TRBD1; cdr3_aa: CASSLQGAEDEQYF; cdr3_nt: TGTGCCAGCAGCCTACAGGGGGCCGAGGACGAGCAGTACTTC
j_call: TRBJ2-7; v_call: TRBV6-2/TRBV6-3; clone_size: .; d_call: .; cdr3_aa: CASSRLGALDYEQYF; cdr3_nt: TGTGCCAGCAGCCGCCTAGGGGCCCTGGACTACGAGCAGTACTTC
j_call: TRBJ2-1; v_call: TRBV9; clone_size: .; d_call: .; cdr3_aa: CASSPSGSYNEQFF; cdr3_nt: TGTGCCAGCAGCCCTTCGGGCTCCTACAATGAGCAGTTCTTC
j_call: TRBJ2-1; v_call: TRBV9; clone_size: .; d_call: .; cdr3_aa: CASSVGPSADYNEQFF; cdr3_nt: TGTGCCAGCAGCGTAGGCCCTAGCGCAGACTACAATGAGCAGTTCTTC
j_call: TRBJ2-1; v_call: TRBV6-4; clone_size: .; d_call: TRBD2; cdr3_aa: CASSDSISSGSAYNEQFF; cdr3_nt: TGTGCCAGCAGTGACTCGATCTCTAGCGGGAGTGCCTACAATGAGCAGTTCTTC
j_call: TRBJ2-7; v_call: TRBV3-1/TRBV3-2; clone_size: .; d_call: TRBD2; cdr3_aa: CASSQPSGRDYEQYF; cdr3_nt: TGTGCCAGCAGCCAGCCTAGCGGGAGGGACTACGAGCAGTACTTC
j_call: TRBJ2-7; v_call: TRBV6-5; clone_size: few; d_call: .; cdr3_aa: CASSLTQGYEQYF; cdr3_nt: TGTGCCAGCAGCCTAACCCAGGGATACGAGCAGTACTTC
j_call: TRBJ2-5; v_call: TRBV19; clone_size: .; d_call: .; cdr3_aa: CASSISRGRWQETQYF; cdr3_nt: TGTGCCAGTAGTATCAGCAGGGGAAGGTGGCAAGAGACCCAGTACTTC
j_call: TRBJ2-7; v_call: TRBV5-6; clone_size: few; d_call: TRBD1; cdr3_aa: CASRSGQGYEQYF; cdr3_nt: TGTGCCAGCAGGTCGGGACAGGGCTACGAGCAGTACTTC
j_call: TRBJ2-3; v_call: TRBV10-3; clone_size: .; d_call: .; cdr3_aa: CAISRRPQATDTQYF; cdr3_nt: TGTGCCATCAGCAGGAGGCCCCAGGCCACAGATACGCAGTATTTT
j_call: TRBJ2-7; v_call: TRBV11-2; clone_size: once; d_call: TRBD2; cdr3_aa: CASSLVTSGYEQYF; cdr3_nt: TGTGCCAGCAGCTTAGTTACTAGCGGTTACGAGCAGTACTTC
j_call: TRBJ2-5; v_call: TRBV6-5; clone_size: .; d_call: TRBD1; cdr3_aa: CASRWTGILQETQYF; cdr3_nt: TGTGCCAGCAGGTGGACAGGGATTTTACAAGAGACCCAGTACTTC
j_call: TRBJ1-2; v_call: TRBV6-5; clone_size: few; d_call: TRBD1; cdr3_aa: CASRKDRDYGYTF; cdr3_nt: TGTGCCAGCAGGAAAGACAGGGACTATGGCTACACCTTC
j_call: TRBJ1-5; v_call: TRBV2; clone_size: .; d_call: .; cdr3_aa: CASRREGQPQHF; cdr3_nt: TGTGCCAGCAGGAGGGAAGGTCAGCCCCAGCATTTT
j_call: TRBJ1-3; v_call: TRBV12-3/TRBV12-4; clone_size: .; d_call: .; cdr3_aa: CASSFGQSTIYF; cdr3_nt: TGTGCCAGCAGTTTCGGACAGAGCACCATATATTTT
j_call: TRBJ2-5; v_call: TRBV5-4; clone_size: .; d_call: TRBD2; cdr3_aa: CASSNSGRGGETQYF; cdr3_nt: TGTGCCAGCAGCAATAGCGGGAGAGGGGGGGAGACCCAGTACTTC
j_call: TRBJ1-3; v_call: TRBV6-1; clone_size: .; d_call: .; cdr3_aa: CASSDTGTIGNTIYF; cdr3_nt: TGTGCCAGCAGTGATACCGGGACAATCGGAAACACCATATATTTT
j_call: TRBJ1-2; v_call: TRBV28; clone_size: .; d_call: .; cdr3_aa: CASTLGDYGYTF; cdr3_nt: TGTGCCAGCACCTTGGGCGACTATGGCTACACCTTC
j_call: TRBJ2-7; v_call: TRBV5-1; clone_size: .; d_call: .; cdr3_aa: CASSLGQGLLEQYF; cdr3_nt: TGCGCCAGCAGCTTGGGGCAGGGGTTACTCGAGCAGTACTTC
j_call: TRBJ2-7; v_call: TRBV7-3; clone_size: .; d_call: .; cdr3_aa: CASSFNLYGQLSYEQYF; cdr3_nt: TGTGCCAGCAGCTTTAATTTGTATGGACAGCTTTCCTACGAGCAGTACTTC
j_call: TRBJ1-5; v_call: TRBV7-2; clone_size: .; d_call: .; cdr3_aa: CASSRGGHQPQHF; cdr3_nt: TGTGCCAGCAGCCGCGGGGGTCATCAGCCCCAGCATTTT
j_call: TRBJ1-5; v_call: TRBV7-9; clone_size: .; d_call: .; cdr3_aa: CASSLLADQPQHF; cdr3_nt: TGTGCCAGCAGCTTATTGGCGGATCAGCCCCAGCATTTT
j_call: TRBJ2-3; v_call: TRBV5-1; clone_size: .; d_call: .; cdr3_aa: CASSPLAGQTDTQYF; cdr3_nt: TGCGCCAGCAGCCCCTTAGCGGGACAGACAGATACGCAGTATTTT
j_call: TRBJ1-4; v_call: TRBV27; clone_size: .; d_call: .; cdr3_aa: CASSFRENEKLFF; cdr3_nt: TGTGCCAGCAGTTTCAGGGAAAATGAAAAACTGTTTTTT
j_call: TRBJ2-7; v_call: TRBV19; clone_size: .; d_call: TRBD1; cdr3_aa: CASSTDRGDEQYF; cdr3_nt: TGTGCCAGTAGTACCGACAGGGGTGACGAGCAGTACTTC
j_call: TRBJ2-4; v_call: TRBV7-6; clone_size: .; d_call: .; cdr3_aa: CASSLGLGTQNIQYF; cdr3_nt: TGTGCCAGCAGCTTAGGTTTGGGGACTCAAAACATTCAGTACTTC
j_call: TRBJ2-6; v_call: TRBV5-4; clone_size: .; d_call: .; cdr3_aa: CASSLNRARPGANVLTF; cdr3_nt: TGTGCCAGCAGCTTGAACAGGGCCAGGCCTGGGGCCAACGTCCTGACTTTC
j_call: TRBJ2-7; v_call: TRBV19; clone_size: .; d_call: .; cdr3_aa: CASSRQKDYEQYF; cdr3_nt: TGTGCCAGTAGTCGACAGAAGGACTACGAGCAGTACTTC
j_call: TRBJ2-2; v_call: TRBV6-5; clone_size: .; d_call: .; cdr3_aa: CASSRGDLNTGELFF; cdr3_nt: TGTGCCAGCAGCCGCGGGGACTTAAACACCGGGGAGCTGTTTTTT
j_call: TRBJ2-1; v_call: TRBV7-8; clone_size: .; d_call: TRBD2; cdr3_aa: CASRLAGWGSGEQFF; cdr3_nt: TGTGCCAGCAGACTAGCGGGATGGGGTAGTGGTGAGCAGTTCTTC
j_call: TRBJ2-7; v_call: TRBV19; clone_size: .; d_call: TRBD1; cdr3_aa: CASSGSGTGPYEQYF; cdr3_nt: TGTGCCAGTAGTGGATCCGGGACAGGGCCTTACGAGCAGTACTTC
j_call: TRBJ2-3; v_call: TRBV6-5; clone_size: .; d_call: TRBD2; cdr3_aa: CATQRGADTQYF; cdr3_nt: TGTGCCACCCAGCGGGGGGCAGATACGCAGTATTTT
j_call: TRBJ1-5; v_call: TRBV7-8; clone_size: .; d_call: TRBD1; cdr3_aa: CASSQGGNQPQHF; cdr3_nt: TGTGCCAGCAGTCAGGGGGGTAATCAGCCCCAGCATTTT
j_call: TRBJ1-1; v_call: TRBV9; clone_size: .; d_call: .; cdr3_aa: CASSVTPAGTEAFF; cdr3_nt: TGTGCCAGCAGCGTTACCCCCGCGGGCACTGAAGCTTTCTTT
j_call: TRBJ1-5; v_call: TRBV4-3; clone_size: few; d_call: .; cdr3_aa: CASSRTTRQPQHF; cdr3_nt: TGCGCCAGCAGCCGTACGACCAGGCAGCCCCAGCATTTT
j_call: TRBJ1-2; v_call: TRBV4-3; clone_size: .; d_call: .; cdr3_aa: CASSQEANVNYGYTF; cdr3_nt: TGCGCCAGCAGCCAAGAGGCAAACGTTAACTATGGCTACACCTTC
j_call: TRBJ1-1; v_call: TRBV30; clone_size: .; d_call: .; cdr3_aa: CAWSAINTEAFF; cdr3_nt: TGTGCCTGGAGTGCAATTAACACTGAAGCTTTCTTT
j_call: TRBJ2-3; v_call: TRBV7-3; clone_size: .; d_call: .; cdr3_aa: CASSLGGAVTDTQYF; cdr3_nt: TGTGCCAGCAGCTTAGGAGGGGCGGTCACAGATACGCAGTATTTT
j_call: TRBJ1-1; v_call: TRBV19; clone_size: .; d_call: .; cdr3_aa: CASSITRGATEAFF; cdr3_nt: TGTGCCAGTAGTATAACCAGGGGCGCTACTGAAGCTTTCTTT
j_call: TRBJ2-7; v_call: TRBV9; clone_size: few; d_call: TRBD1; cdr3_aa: CASSPGDRGVSYEQYF; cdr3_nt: TGTGCCAGCAGCCCAGGGGACAGGGGAGTCTCCTACGAGCAGTACTTC
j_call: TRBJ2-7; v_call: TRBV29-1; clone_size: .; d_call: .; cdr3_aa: CSVEVSYEQYF; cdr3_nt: TGCAGCGTTGAAGTATCCTACGAGCAGTACTTC
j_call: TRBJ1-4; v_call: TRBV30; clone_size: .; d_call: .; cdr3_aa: CAWSRQGMEKLFF; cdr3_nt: TGTGCCTGGAGTCGCCAGGGAATGGAAAAACTGTTTTTT
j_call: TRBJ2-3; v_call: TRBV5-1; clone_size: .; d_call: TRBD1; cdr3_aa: CASSYGQGASDTQYF; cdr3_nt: TGCGCCAGCAGCTATGGACAGGGGGCTTCAGATACGCAGTATTTT
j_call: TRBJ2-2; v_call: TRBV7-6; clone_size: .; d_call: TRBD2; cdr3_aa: CASRRLAGAGAKTGELFF; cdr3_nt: TGTGCCAGCAGACGACTAGCGGGAGCCGGGGCGAAAACCGGGGAGCTGTTTTTT
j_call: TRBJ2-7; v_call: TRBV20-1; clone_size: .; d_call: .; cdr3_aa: CSAGSFDEQYF; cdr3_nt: TGCAGTGCCGGGTCCTTCGACGAGCAGTACTTC
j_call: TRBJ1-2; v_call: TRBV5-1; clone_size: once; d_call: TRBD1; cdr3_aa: CASSLGTGQGYDYTF; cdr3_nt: TGCGCCAGCAGCTTGGGGACCGGACAGGGATATGACTACACCTTC
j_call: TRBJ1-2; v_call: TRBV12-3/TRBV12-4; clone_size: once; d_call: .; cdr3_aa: CASSPTAGAGYTF; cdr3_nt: TGTGCCAGCAGCCCCACAGCGGGGGCAGGCTACACCTTC
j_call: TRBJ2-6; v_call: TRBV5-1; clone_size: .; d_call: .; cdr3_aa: CASSLAGGTGANVLTF; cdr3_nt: TGCGCCAGCAGCTTGGCCGGGGGAACTGGGGCCAACGTCCTGACTTTC
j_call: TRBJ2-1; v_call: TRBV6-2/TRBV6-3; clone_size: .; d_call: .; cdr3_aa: CASSYVGVGWDNEQFF; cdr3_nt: TGTGCCAGCAGTTACGTCGGGGTAGGGTGGGACAATGAGCAGTTCTTC
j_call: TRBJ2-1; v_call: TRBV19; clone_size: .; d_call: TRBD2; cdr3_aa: CASSLLAGVLGPNEQFF; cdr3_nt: TGTGCCAGTAGCCTACTAGCGGGAGTTTTGGGACCCAATGAGCAGTTCTTC
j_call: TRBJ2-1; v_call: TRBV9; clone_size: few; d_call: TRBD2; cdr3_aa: CASSGLAGVNEQFF; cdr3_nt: TGTGCCAGCAGCGGACTAGCGGGAGTTAATGAGCAGTTCTTC
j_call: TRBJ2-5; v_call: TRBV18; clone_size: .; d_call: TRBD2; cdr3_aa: CASSSTSLLAGEETQYF; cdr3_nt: TGTGCCAGCTCATCGACCTCACTACTAGCGGGAGAAGAGACCCAGTACTTC
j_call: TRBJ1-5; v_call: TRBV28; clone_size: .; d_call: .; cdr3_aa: CASSFVGRFGSNQPQHF; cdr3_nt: TGTGCCAGCAGTTTTGTCGGGAGGTTTGGGAGCAATCAGCCCCAGCATTTT
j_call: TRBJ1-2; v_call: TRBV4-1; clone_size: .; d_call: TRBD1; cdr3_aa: CASSQEGGDRTGYTF; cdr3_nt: TGCGCCAGCAGCCAAGAGGGAGGGGACAGGACTGGCTACACCTTC
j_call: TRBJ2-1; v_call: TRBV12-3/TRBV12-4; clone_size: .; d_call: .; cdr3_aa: CASIPRRTSRRFF; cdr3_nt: TGTGCCAGCATCCCCCGGAGGACCAGTAGGAGGTTCTTC
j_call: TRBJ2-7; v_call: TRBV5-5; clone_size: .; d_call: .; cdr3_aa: CASSPNSGTAYEQYF; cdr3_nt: TGTGCCAGCAGCCCCAATTCGGGTACGGCCTACGAGCAGTACTTC